This entry concerns a single T cell receptor (beta chain). In the study's own analysis: Reference gene primer amplification gave nucleated cell count estimates. Profiled with immunoSEQ multiplex PCR; TCRdb holds only in-frame clones, not every one. V, J and clone size reflect that table, while D and trimming were determined from the DNA. The profile shows 190,000 or so clones, approximately 82% of them singletons. This sample was included in a study of blood T cell repertoires in COVID-19. At the level of the study: Donors in the United States, Italy and Spain gave samples during acute or convalescent COVID-19. Sources were T cells, B-cell-depleted T cells, or PBMCs; the material itself was cDNA or gDNA.

V gave up 6 bases and J gave up 3 bases; unmatched junction bases: 10. The CDR3 length is 15 residues. Germline V gives CDR1 SGHAT, CDR2 FQNNGV. The rearrangement links TRBV11-2 to TRBJ1-2; 7 bases are a match to TRBD1. Material for sequencing was peripheral blood. This clonotype was obtained from a human donor with acute or convalescent COVID-19. The donor label of this sample is uncertain. Here the CDR3 reads CASRHGTGVDYGYTF. The DNA for the CDR3 is TGTGCCAGCAGACACGGCACAGGGGTAGACTATGGCTACACCTTC.